These T cell receptor beta chains were read from a single sample in a study of cytomegalovirus exposure and HLA in healthy donors. Some clones are missing from TCRdb's copy, which holds only in-frame ones; the method was immunoSEQ multiplex PCR. The profile shows under 200,000 clones, 82% of them singletons. The specimen was PBMCs. These receptors all stem from a woman aged 18-29 years in good health and CMV-seronegative. Both conserved end residues are part of each CDR3. A D gene is named only where the DNA matches it firmly. Clone size is given for some rows only: seen once, a few or many times, or a class if the clone is expanded.

clone size	V gene	J gene	D gene	CDR3 protein
once	TRBV19	TRBJ1-5	.	CASIRGANQPQHF
.	TRBV7-8	TRBJ2-3	TRBD2	CASSLGPLAGGRDTQYF
.	TRBV25-1	TRBJ1-5	TRBD1	CASSEGTARNQPQHF
once	TRBV27	TRBJ2-5	TRBD1	CASSWTGSWGETQYF
.	TRBV7-2	TRBJ2-5	TRBD2	CASSANGRGTSGQETQYF
.	TRBV5-6	TRBJ2-3	TRBD2	CASSLGGTSGRFLDTQYF
.	TRBV9	TRBJ2-2	.	CASSVAWDYTGELFF
.	TRBV25-1	TRBJ1-2	.	CASSPRQVYGYTF
.	TRBV18	TRBJ1-4	.	CASSPQGENEKLFF
few	TRBV2	TRBJ2-1	TRBD2	CASSQQGGLAGGPDEQFF
once	TRBV28	TRBJ1-2	.	CASSLPGTNYGYTF
.	TRBV5-1	TRBJ1-4	TRBD1	CASRHRTGTGEKLFF
.	TRBV28	TRBJ1-2	.	CASSSPSTGMHYGYTF
.	TRBV6-5	TRBJ1-1	TRBD1	CASSSVGQGDTEAFF
.	TRBV27	TRBJ2-7	.	CAGSPRPDGGYEQYF
.	TRBV14	TRBJ2-7	.	CASSQGSFLKYEQYF
few	TRBV19	TRBJ2-7	TRBD1	CASSIRGQSSSYEQYF
.	TRBV28	TRBJ1-3	TRBD1	CARLVQGVSGNTIYF
.	TRBV7-9	TRBJ1-2	.	CASSPPLTEDGYTF
once	TRBV11-2	TRBJ1-1	.	CASSFAGQNTEAFF
.	TRBV5-1	TRBJ2-5	.	CASSLAGQQETQYF